This T cell receptor beta chain was profiled in a study of T cells in Graves' hyperthyroidism and ophthalmopathy (dated by TCRdb to between 2018 and 2021). Study-level background: Peripheral blood was sampled at the time of initial diagnosis, prior to any treatment. TCR V-J signatures able to tell the groups apart were searched for in a discovery cohort of around 95 patients, of whom about 40 had Graves' ophthalmopathy and roughly 57 had stable Graves' hyperthyroidism. Prospective prediction of ophthalmopathy was tested in an independent validation cohort consisting of 18 hyperthyroidism patients and more than 15 patients who later progressed to ophthalmopathy. The approximately 90 discovery patients were divided at random into training and test sets in a 7:3 ratio. Thyroid tissue and blood T-cell repertoires from six or seven Graves' hyperthyroidism patients were also compared in the study. After blood sampling, hyperthyroidism patients were treated with methimazole at a starting dose of 30 mg daily, and ophthalmopathy patients were treated with high-dose intravenous methylprednisolone. TCR Vbeta CDR3 sequencing of approximately 140 peripheral blood samples (43 ophthalmopathy, about 74 hyperthyroidism and some 17 progressor patients) is reported in the paper.

The TCR beta CDR3 regions were amplified from the RNA transcripts. The first round of RT-PCR for the TCR CDR3 was performed with the HTBI primer set and the Qiagen OneStep RT-PCR kit. Libraries were constructed in a second round of multiplex PCR, after which size selection and purification were carried out. Paired-end sequencing of the libraries was performed with 100 bp reads on an Illumina HiSeq2000. The study's processing was this. SOAPnuke was used to process the raw data, throwing out any read that contained adapters or uncalled bases, had a mean Phred below 15, or lacked an exact constant-primer or identifier match. COPE v1.2.5 was used to merge the high-quality paired reads, and each unique nucleotide sequence was defined as a clonotype. MiTCR v1.1 was used to align the clonotypes against IMGT TRBV, TRBD and TRBJ reference segments. The analysis was restricted to V-J combinations with a frequency above 0.0001, which together covered 99.2% of the repertoires. A TCS score was defined as the ratio of F50 (clonal expansion) to E x V (chaos), with BLOSUM62-based TCRdist applied between CDR3 peptides within each V-J. Welch's t-statistics and random forest reduced 500 to 650 V-J features to roughly 13, which were used in a naive Bayes classifier (R e1071). TCRdb's own reprocessing of the public reads used fastp at Q25 and MiXCR and kept productive beta chains. Rows with one shared CDR3 protein collapse into an entry with the most common genes and DNA. The V and J calls were determined by TCRdb, not by the authors. Present in this sample are some 420,000 distinct CDR3 sequences, approximately 13% of which were seen just once. 4% to 6.5% of the sample is taken by the ten largest.

This clonotype showed up just a few times. No cognate antigen has been identified for it. No per-base quality is available; no much larger clone lies one base away. Between the V and J ends, shortened by 5 bases and 6 bases respectively, the junction contains 17 bases. The CDR3 measures 14 amino acids from cysteine to phenylalanine. The DNA shown is the 42-base CDR3, in frame from base 1. Looking up the germline V gene (reference sequence) yields CDR1 SGHKS and CDR2 YYEKEE. Stable Graves' hyperthyroidism was defined as no progression to ophthalmopathy during 18 months of follow-up. Hyperthyroidism patients were aged 18 to 65 years and newly diagnosed, with disease duration of less than 2 months. Exclusion was applied to patients with uncontrolled infections, other autoimmune diseases, pregnancy or lactation. Diagnoses were based on clinical symptoms, serum thyroxine and TRAb, thyroid ultrasound and orbital computed tomography. PBMCs were separated from roughly 10 ml of fresh peripheral blood using Ficoll-Paque density gradient centrifugation. Total RNA was extracted with Trizol reagent, and quality was checked on an Agilent 2100 Bioanalyzer.

Study-wide findings and limitations: Sample size was not statistically predetermined, and blinding of investigators to group allocation was not performed. A model built on a 13 V-J signature distinguished ophthalmopathy from stable hyperthyroidism, reaching around 90% sensitivity and 81.08% specificity in cross-validation and 80%/75% in testing. Most expanded thyroid clonotypes (frequency above 0.001) were also detected in blood, suggesting blood repertoires may reflect thyroid immune responses. In validation, progression to ophthalmopathy was predicted by the model with roughly 69% sensitivity and 72.22% specificity, a median of around 6.5 months before onset.

This chain joins TRBV5-5 to TRBJ1-2; TRBD1 might be the D gene, on 6 matching bases. The receptor was derived from a young woman with Graves' hyperthyroidism. Material: blood. The sequenced DNA: TGTGCCAGCAGTTCTCGGACAGAAGCCCATGGCTACACCTTC. This is translated as CASSSRTEAHGYTF.